The present T cell receptor beta chain was sequenced within a study of blood T cell repertoires in COVID-19. Study-wide context: Whether acute or convalescent, the COVID-19 samples came from the United States, Italy and Spain. Nucleic acid was either cDNA or gDNA, and it came from T cells, B-cell-depleted T cells, or PBMCs.

This clone showed up just a few times. Germline values: CDR1 GTSNPN, CDR2 SVGIG (reference sequence). The CDR3 covers 14 residues. V was shortened by 0 bases and J by 2 bases, with 11 bases between the two germline ends. Sequencing used immunoSEQ multiplex PCR; TCRdb keeps in-frame clones, though not all of them. The top ten clones hold 9% to 15% of a sample with nearly 65,000 clones, roughly four fifths of them seen once. J is TRBJ2-7 and V is TRBV30, with D possibly TRBD1 on 5 matching bases. Specimen: peripheral blood. This clonotype was obtained from a human donor in a cohort sampled during active COVID-19. CDR3 coding DNA: TGTGCCTGGAGTGTGGCAGGGCGACCCTACGAGCAGTACTTC. Encoded protein: CAWSVAGRPYEQYF.